This TCR beta chain was sequenced in a study of vaccination and CD4 T cells after COVID-19. This CDR3 is built from 14 residues. CDR1 and CDR2 from the germline V gene are SGHAT and FQDESV (reference sequence). J lost 10 bases, V lost 1 base, and 7 bases had no gene match. An Oncomine TCR Beta short-read assay was used to sequence the DNA from cultured CD4+ T cells. TCRdb fed the PCR reads into MiXCR, producing one record per CDR3 protein. The data show 4,500 to 5,000 distinct CDR3 sequences, around 82% seen once. Study-level points and caveats: Convalescent patients' median share of reactive clones seen only post-vaccination was about 88%.

Described treatment: roughly ten-day PBMC culture with coronavirus spike peptide pools or control peptides (ViraFEST assay). A single count supports this clonotype. The antigen remains unidentified. Source material: CD4+ T cells from blood, cultured in vitro. This receptor was obtained from a human donor who had recovered from COVID-19. This chain joins TRBV11-1 and TRBJ2-1, with 7 bases lining up with TRBD2. CDR3 sequence (DNA): TGTGCCAGCAGCTTAGGGCAACTAGCGCGGGAGCAGTTCTTC. As protein: CASSLGQLAREQFF.